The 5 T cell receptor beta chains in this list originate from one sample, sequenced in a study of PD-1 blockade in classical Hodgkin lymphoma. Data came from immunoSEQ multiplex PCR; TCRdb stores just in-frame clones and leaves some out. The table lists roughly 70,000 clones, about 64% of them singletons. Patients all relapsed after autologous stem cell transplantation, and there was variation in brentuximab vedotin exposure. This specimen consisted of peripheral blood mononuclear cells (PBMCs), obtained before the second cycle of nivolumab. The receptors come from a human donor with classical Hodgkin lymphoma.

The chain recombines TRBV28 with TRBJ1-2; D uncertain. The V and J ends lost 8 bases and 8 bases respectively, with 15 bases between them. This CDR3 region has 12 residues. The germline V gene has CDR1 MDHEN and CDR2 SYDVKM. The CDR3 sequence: CASYEAGRGYTF. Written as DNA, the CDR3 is TGTGCCAGCTATGAGGCAGGTCGGGGCTACACCTTC.

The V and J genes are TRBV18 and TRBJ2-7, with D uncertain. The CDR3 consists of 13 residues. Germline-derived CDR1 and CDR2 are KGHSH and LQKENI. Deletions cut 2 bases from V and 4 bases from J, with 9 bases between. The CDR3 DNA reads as TGTGCCAGCTCACCAGAGCAGCTTTACGAGCAGTACTTC. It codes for CASSPEQLYEQYF.

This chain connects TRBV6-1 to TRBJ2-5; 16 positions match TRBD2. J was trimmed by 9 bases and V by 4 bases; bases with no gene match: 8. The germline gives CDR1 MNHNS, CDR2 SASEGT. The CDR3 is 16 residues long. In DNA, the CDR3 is TGTGCCAGCAGTGTCCAGGGACTAGCGGGAGGGCAGGCCCAGTACTTC. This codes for CASSVQGLAGGQAQYF.

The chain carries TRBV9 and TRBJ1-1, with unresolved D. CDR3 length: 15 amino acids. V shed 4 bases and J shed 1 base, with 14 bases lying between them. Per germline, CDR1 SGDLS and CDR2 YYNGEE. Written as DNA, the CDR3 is TGTGCCAGCAGCCCTGATGGTGGGAGGAACACTGAAGCTTTCTTT. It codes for CASSPDGGRNTEAFF.

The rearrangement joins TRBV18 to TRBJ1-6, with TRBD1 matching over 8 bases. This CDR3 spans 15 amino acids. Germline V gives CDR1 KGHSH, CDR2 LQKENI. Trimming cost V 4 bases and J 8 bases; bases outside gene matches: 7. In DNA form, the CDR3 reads TGTGCCAGCTCACAAGCGACAGGGGCAGATTCACCCCTCCACTTT. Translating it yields CASSQATGADSPLHF.